The TCR beta chain described here comes from a study of blood T cell repertoires in COVID-19. Libraries were prepared by immunoSEQ multiplex PCR; TCRdb keeps only in-frame clonotypes and omits some of them. The sample has over 45,000 clones, about nine tenths seen once. Trimming took 3 bases from V and 10 from J, leaving 7 bases between them. The CDR3 sequence is 12 residues long. Germline assignment: CDR1 SNHLY and CDR2 FYNNEI. What was sequenced was peripheral blood. The chain uses TRBV2 and TRBJ1-6, with D maybe TRBD1 (6 bases). The sequence derives from a man aged 45 to 65 with active COVID-19. The CDR3 DNA reads as TGTGCCAGCAGTGATACAGGGTCACCCCTCCACTTT. Translation gives CASSDTGSPLHF.